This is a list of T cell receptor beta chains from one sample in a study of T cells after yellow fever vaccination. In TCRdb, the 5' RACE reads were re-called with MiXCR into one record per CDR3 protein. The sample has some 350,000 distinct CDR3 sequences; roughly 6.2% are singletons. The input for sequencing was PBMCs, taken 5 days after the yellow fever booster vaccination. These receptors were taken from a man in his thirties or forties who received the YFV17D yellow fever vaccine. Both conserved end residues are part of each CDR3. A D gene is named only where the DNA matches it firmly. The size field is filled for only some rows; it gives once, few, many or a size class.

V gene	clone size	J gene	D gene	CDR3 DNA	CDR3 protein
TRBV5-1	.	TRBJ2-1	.	TGCGCCAGCAGCCCAGGGGGGGGTTACAATGAGCAGTTCTTC	CASSPGGGYNEQFF
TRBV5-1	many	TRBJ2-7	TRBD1	TGCGCCAGTTATCCGGGACAGGGTGTCTACGAGCAGTACTTC	CASYPGQGVYEQYF
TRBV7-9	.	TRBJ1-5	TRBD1	TGTGCCAGCAGCCGGACAGGGGTGGCGGAGCCCCAGCATTTT	CASSRTGVAEPQHF
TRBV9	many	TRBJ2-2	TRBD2	TGTGCCAGCAGCGTAGGGGATAGCGGGAGATTAGGGGAGCTGTTTTTT	CASSVGDSGRLGELFF
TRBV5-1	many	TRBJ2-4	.	TGCGCCAGCAGCTTGGATGTAGCCAAAAACATTCAGTACTTC	CASSLDVAKNIQYF
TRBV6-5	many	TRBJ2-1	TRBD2	TGTGCCAGCAGTTACCTGGGGGGGTATGAGCAGTTCTTC	CASSYLGGYEQFF
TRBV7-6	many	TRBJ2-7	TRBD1	TGTGCCAGCAGCTTAGCGACCCGGGACAGAAACTACGAGCAGTACTTC	CASSLATRDRNYEQYF
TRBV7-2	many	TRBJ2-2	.	TGTGCCAGCAGCTCCTCTTCCCCCGGGGAGCTGTTTTTT	CASSSSSPGELFF
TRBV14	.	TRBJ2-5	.	TGTGCCAGCAGCCAAGATCGCACTTCCCAGTACTTC	CASSQDRTSQYF
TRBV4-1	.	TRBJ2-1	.	TGCGCCAGCAGCCAAGGGGGAGCCCGGGGGAGAAGCAATGAGCAGTTCTTC	CASSQGGARGRSNEQFF
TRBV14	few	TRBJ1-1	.	TGTGCCAGCAGCCCTCCCCCGGACCCCTTAAACACTGAAGCTTTCTTT	CASSPPPDPLNTEAFF
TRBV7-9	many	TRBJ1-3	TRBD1	TGTGCCAGCAGCATCCGGGACAGTCTCTCTGGAAACACCATATATTTT	CASSIRDSLSGNTIYF
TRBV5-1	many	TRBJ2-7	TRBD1	TGCGCCAGCAGCGTCCGGGACAGCTCCTACGAGCAGTACTTC	CASSVRDSSYEQYF
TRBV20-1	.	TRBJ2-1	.	TGCAGTGCTAGTCCAGCGCCGAGGCCTGGGGTAGAGCAGTTCTTC	CSASPAPRPGVEQFF
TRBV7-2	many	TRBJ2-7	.	TGTGCCAGCAGAAAAGGCCTGTTTGGGGGCGTCGAGCAGTACTTC	CASRKGLFGGVEQYF
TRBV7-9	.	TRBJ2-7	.	TGTGCCAGCAGCTTAGAATGGAAATCCTACGAGCAGTACTTC	CASSLEWKSYEQYF
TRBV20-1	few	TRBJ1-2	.	TGCAGTGCTGGGGGACCCGGACGATCTGGGGGCTACACCTTC	CSAGGPGRSGGYTF
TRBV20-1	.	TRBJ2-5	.	TGCAGTGCTGAGAGTGGGCCAAAAGAGACCCAGTACTTC	CSAESGPKETQYF
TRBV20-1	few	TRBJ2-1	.	TGCAGTGCTAGAGAGAGTACAGGGCTCAATGAGCAGTTCTTC	CSARESTGLNEQFF
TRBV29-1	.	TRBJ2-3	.	TGCAGCGTTGAAAAATCTAGCACAGATACGCAGTATTTT	CSVEKSSTDTQYF
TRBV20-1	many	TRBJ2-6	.	TGCAGTGCTAGGGACTTCTCTGGGGCCAACGTCCTGACTTTC	CSARDFSGANVLTF
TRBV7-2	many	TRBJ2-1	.	TGTGCCAGCAGCTTCACGCCTAGCGTTGAGCAGTTCTTC	CASSFTPSVEQFF
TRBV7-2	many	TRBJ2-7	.	TGTGCCAGCAGCTCGGGCTACTACGAGCAGTACTTC	CASSSGYYEQYF
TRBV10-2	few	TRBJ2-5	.	TGCGCCAGCAGTGGCTTGTACCAAGAGACCCAGTACTTC	CASSGLYQETQYF
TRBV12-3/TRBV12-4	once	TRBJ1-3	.	TGTGCCAGCAGTTTACACCGCGGACCGATACTCTCTGGAAACACCATATATTTT	CASSLHRGPILSGNTIYF
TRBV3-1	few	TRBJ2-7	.	TGTGCCAGCAGCCAAGCCAGTTACGAGCAGTACTTC	CASSQASYEQYF
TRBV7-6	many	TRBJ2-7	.	TGTGCCAGCAGCCCCCAACCAGAGGGAACCTACGAGCAGTACTTC	CASSPQPEGTYEQYF
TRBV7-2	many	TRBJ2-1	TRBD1	TGTGCCAGCAGCACCCGGGACAGTCCCTACAATGAGCAGTTCTTC	CASSTRDSPYNEQFF
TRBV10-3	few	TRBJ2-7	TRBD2	TGTGCCATCAGACGGACTAGCGGGAGTGGGCGGTACGAGCAGTACTTC	CAIRRTSGSGRYEQYF
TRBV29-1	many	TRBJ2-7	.	TGCAGCGTTCAGGTCGGAAGCTCCTACGAGCAGTACTTC	CSVQVGSSYEQYF
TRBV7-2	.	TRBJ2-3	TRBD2	TGTGCCAGCACCCCGGGACTAGCGGGGACCGGAGATACGCAGTATTTT	CASTPGLAGTGDTQYF
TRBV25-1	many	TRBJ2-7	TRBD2	TGTGCCAGCAGTGATCATCGGGGGAGGGCCGGGTACGAGCAGTACTTC	CASSDHRGRAGYEQYF
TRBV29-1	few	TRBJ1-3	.	TGCAGCGCTGTTCGGACTGGAAACACCATATATTTT	CSAVRTGNTIYF
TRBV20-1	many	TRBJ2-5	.	TGCAGTGCTAGAGTGGGCGGTGAGACCCAGTACTTC	CSARVGGETQYF
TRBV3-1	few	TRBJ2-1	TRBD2	TGTGCCAGCACCCAACCGGGGGGAACTTACAATGAGCAGTTCTTC	CASTQPGGTYNEQFF
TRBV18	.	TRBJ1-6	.	TGTGCCAGCTCACAGGACAGCGGGAGCGTTTCACCCCTCCACTTT	CASSQDSGSVSPLHF
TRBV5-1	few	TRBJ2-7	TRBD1	TGCGCCAGCAGCTTCCGGGACAGGGTCTCCTACGAGCAGTACTTC	CASSFRDRVSYEQYF
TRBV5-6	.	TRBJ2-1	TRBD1	TGTGCCAGCAGCCCAGGGACAGGACTTTACTACAATGAGCAGTTCTTC	CASSPGTGLYYNEQFF
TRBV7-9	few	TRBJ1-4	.	TGTGCCAGCAGCTTGAGCGCAACTAATGAAAAACTGTTTTTT	CASSLSATNEKLFF
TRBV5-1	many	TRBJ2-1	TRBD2	TGCGCCAGCAGCTTGGGACTAGCGGGAGGGTTAACTCGGGGCAATGAGCAGTTCTTC	CASSLGLAGGLTRGNEQFF
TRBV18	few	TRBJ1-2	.	TGTGCCAGCTCACCACCGGGGATTCTAGACTATGGCTACACCTTC	CASSPPGILDYGYTF
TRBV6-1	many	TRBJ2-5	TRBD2	TGTGCCAGCAACACCGGGACTACCGGGACCCAGTACTTC	CASNTGTTGTQYF
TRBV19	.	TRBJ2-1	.	TGTGCCAGTAGTATCTCCGCCGGGACCCCCGGACCCTACAATGAGCAGTTCTTC	CASSISAGTPGPYNEQFF
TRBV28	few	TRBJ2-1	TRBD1	TGTGCCAGCAGTTCCCAGGGGGCGGGTGAGCAGTTCTTC	CASSSQGAGEQFF
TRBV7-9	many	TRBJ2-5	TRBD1	TGTGCCAGCAGCGCCGGACAGGGATTACAAGAGACCCAGTACTTC	CASSAGQGLQETQYF
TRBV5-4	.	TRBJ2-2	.	TGTGCCTACGGGAGTGATAGCACCGGGGAGCTGTTTTTT	CAYGSDSTGELFF
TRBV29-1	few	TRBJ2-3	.	TGCAGCGGCAGTATCACAGATACGCAGTATTTT	CSGSITDTQYF
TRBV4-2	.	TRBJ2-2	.	TGTGCCAGCAGCCAAGAACAGGGAGGTACCGGGGAGCTGTTTTTT	CASSQEQGGTGELFF
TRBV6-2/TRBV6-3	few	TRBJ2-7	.	TGTGCCAGCCGAATGACATCGAGCTCCTACGAGCAGTACTTC	CASRMTSSSYEQYF
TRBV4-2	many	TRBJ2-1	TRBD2	TGTGCCAGCAGCCGAGTTGGCGGGAGGGTTGAGCAGTTCTTC	CASSRVGGRVEQFF
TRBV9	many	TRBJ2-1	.	TGTGCCAGCAGCGTAGAGGTCCGTGAGCACAATGAGCAGTTCTTC	CASSVEVREHNEQFF
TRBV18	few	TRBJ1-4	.	TGTGCCAGCTCACCACAGGGGAAGACTAATGAAAAACTGTTTTTT	CASSPQGKTNEKLFF